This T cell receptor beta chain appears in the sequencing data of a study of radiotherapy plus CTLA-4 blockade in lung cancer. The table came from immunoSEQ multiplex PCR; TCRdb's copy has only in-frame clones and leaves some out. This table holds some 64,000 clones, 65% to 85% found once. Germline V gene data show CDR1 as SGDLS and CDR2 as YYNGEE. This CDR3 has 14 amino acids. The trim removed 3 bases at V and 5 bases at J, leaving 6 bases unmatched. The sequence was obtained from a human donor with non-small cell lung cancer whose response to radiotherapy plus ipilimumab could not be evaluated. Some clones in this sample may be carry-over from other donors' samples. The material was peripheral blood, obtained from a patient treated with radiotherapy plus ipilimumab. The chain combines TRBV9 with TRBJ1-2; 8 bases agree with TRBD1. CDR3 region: CASSAGQEVYGYTF. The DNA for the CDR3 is TGTGCCAGCAGCGCGGGACAGGAGGTTTATGGCTACACCTTC.